Following are 7 T cell receptor beta chains from one sample sequenced in a study of response to subunit inactivated influenza vaccine (dated by TCRdb to the late 2010s). The library was built by means of RT-PCR. These reads were obtained on an Illumina HiSeq 2500. TCRdb trimmed public reads at Q25 via fastp, called clones via MiXCR and kept in-frame beta chains. CDR3 protein sequences are deduplicated, and each keeps its most common genes and DNA. Here the sample has hundreds of thousands of distinct CDR3 sequences; approximately 11% occur a single time. About 12% of the sample is taken by the ten largest. The sample's time point label is to be understood as: approximately 47 days after influenza vaccine administration. The material was PBMCs from blood, obtained roughly 48 days after vaccination. These receptor sequences come from a man aged 45-60 years who received an inactivated influenza vaccine. Donor details come from another sample of the same person, matched by shared clones.

This clonotype came up a few times. CDR3 residues: CASSPNQGETQYF. The CDR3 bases are TGTGCCAGCAGCCCAAATCAGGGGGAGACCCAGTACTTC. V usage is TRBV7-2 and J usage is TRBJ2-5; tentative D call: TRBD1 (6 bases). V was clipped by 5 bases and J by 5 bases, with 12 bases between them. CDR3 length: 13 amino acids. The germline V gene encodes CDR1 SGHTA and CDR2 FQGNSA.

The CDR3 coding sequence is TGCGCCAGCAGCTTGGACGGGGCTAGCAATCAGCCCCAGCATTTT. This encodes CASSLDGASNQPQHF. The chain carries TRBV5-1 and TRBJ1-5; possible D gene TRBD1, 5 bases. CDR1 is SGHRS and CDR2 is YFSETQ in the germline V gene. This CDR3 comprises 15 residues. V was clipped by 0 bases and J by 0 bases, with 7 bases between them.

The table lists this clonotype with a few counts. The chain has TRBV24-1 and TRBJ2-4; TRBD2 aligns across 12 bases. This CDR3 is 14 amino acids long. Trimming took 5 bases from V and 5 from J; bases not matched to a gene: 0. CDR1 and CDR2 from the germline V gene are KGHDR and SFDVKD. The chain's CDR3 is CATSGTSGENIQYF. In DNA form, the CDR3 reads TGTGCCACCAGTGGGACTAGCGGGGAAAACATTCAGTACTTC.

This chain connects TRBV7-9 to TRBJ1-2, with D perhaps TRBD1 (6 bases). V lost 2 bases, J lost 6 bases, and 10 bases lay in between. CDR1 and CDR2 from the germline V gene are SEHNR and FQNEAQ (reference sequence). The CDR3 spans 13 residues. The CDR3 coding sequence is TGTGCCAGCAGCTTATCAGGGGATAATGGCTACACCTTC. Encoded protein: CASSLSGDNGYTF.

V gene TRBV20-1 combines with J gene TRBJ1-5; no clear D gene. Germline loops: CDR1 DFQATT, CDR2 SNEGSKA (reference sequence). The CDR3 extends over 12 amino acids. Trimming pared 0 bases from V and 9 bases from J, leaving 9 bases between. The CDR3 sequence is CSAREGFGPQHF. The CDR3 DNA is TGCAGTGCTAGAGAGGGGTTCGGGCCCCAGCATTTT.

The chain couples TRBV12-3 or TRBV12-4 to TRBJ2-1; D remains ambiguous. V lost 6 bases, J lost 7 bases, and 16 bases lay in between. The CDR3 runs to 14 residues. The DNA of the CDR3 is TGTGCCAGCAGCCTTAGGTCACAGACGAATGAGCAGTTCTTC. It is translated as CASSLRSQTNEQFF.

This clonotype showed up many times. This chain joins TRBV5-5 and TRBJ1-4; 7 nucleotides line up with TRBD1. With V trimmed by 3 bases and J by 4 bases, 3 bases remained unmatched. The CDR3 sequence is 14 residues long. Germline V gene data show CDR1 as SGHKS and CDR2 as YYEKEE (reference sequence). The CDR3 region is CASSWGQLNEKLFF. The CDR3 coding sequence is TGTGCCAGCAGCTGGGGACAGCTTAATGAAAAACTGTTTTTT.